Following are 20 T cell receptor beta chains from one sample sequenced in a study of radiotherapy plus CTLA-4 blockade in lung cancer. The repertoire was sequenced with immunoSEQ multiplex PCR; TCRdb's copy has only in-frame clones and lacks some. This sample yields about 87,000 clones, of which approximately 86% are seen a single time; around 15% belongs to the top ten. The starting material was peripheral blood, obtained from a patient treated with radiotherapy plus ipilimumab. These receptors all come from a human donor with non-small cell lung cancer that progressed on radiotherapy plus ipilimumab.

This chain links TRBV9 with TRBJ1-2; 12 bases are a match to TRBD1. This CDR3 is 16 amino acids long. The junction had 5 bases not matched to a gene; V was cut back by 0 bases and J by 5 bases. Germline values: CDR1 SGDLS, CDR2 YYNGEE. Here the CDR3 reads CASSVGDRGRRYGYTF. The CDR3 coding sequence is TGTGCCAGCAGCGTAGGGGACAGGGGGCGTCGGTATGGCTACACCTTC. The entire variable domain, with the rest obtained from reference TRBV9 and TRBJ1-2, is as follows: DSGVTQTPKHLITATGQRVTLRCSPRSGDLSVYWYQQSLDQGLQFLIQYYNGEERAKGNILERFSAQQFPDLHSELNLSSLELGDSALYFCASSVGDRGRRYGYTFGSGTRLTVV.

V is TRBV5-8 and J is TRBJ1-1; D ambiguous. The CDR3 is 15 residues long. Germline V gene data show CDR1 as SGHTS and CDR2 as YDEGEE. The V end lost 4 bases, the J end lost 8 bases, and 21 bases lay between the germline ends. The CDR3 region has the DNA TGTGCCAGCAGCCCCTACTCGTGGGGTACCAGAGAAGCTTTCTTT. It is translated as CASSPYSWGTREAFF.

The V gene is TRBV19, the J gene TRBJ2-7; 8 positions agree with TRBD2. The V gene's germline CDR1 is LNHDA and CDR2 SQIVND (reference sequence). This CDR3 spans 14 amino acids. V lost 7 bases, J lost 5 bases, and 10 bases stayed unmatched. For the CDR3, the DNA is TGTGCCAGTACCAAACGGGGGGGCCAGGACGAGCAGTACTTC. Its translation: CASTKRGGQDEQYF. Based on the CDR3 plus reference TRBV19 and TRBJ2-7, the full variable domain is DGGITQSPKYLFRKEGQNVTLSCEQNLNHDAMYWYRQDPGQGLRLIYYSQIVNDFQKGDIAEGYSVSREKKESFPLTVTSAQKNPTAFYLCASTKRGGQDEQYFGPGTRLTVT.

This clone was recorded a few times. J is TRBJ1-2 and V is TRBV5-4; no clear D gene. The CDR3 length is 13 residues. V shed 0 bases and J shed 3 bases, with 6 bases lying between them. Germline V gene data show CDR1 as SGHNT and CDR2 as YYREEE (reference sequence). CDR3 in amino acids: CASSLGGDYGYTF. The CDR3, as DNA: TGTGCCAGCAGCTTGGGAGGAGACTATGGCTACACCTTC.

The count of this clone is one. The rearrangement links TRBV12-5 to TRBJ2-1, with 11 nucleotides matching TRBD2. The CDR3 sequence is 15 residues long. Unmatched junction bases numbered 4, after V lost 3 bases and J lost 6 bases. Germline V gene data show CDR1 as LGHNT and CDR2 as FRNRAP. The CDR3 sequence: CASGLSGLAANEQFF. CDR3 in DNA: TGTGCTAGTGGTTTATCGGGACTAGCGGCCAATGAGCAGTTCTTC.

The rearrangement joins TRBV4-1 to TRBJ1-2, with TRBD1 as a possible D gene (5 bases). Germline V CDR1 and CDR2: MGHRA, YSYEKL. Trimming removed 0 bases at V and 2 bases at J, with 10 bases between. The CDR3 has 15 amino acids. The CDR3 loop reads CASSQDGAGNYGYTF. The CDR3 coding sequence is TGCGCCAGCAGCCAAGATGGGGCAGGGAACTATGGCTACACCTTC.

This clone appeared once. The rearrangement joins TRBV19 to TRBJ2-1; D is undetermined. Germline V gene data show CDR1 as LNHDA and CDR2 as SQIVND (reference sequence). The V end lost 3 bases, the J end lost 0 bases, and 12 bases lay between the germline ends. The CDR3 extends over 16 amino acids. The CDR3 sequence: CASSMSTVSSYNEQFF. The CDR3 nucleotides are TGTGCCAGTAGTATGTCAACCGTCAGCTCCTACAATGAGCAGTTCTTC.

This clone was picked up a small number of times. The J gene is TRBJ1-4, the V gene TRBV5-4; 7 bases are shared with TRBD1. V shed 5 bases and J 7 bases; nucleotides not matched to a gene: 11. The CDR3 has 15 residues. CDR1 is SGHNT, CDR2 YYREEE, per germline (reference sequence). The CDR3 region is CASSQTGRQGEKLFF. The CDR3 DNA reads TGTGCCAGCAGTCAGACAGGGAGGCAAGGTGAAAAACTGTTTTTT.

The chain joins TRBV6-1 to TRBJ1-1, with 7 bases that match TRBD1. CDR3 length: 13 amino acids. The ends lost 8 bases at V and 4 bases at J; junction bases unmatched: 7. Germline CDR1 and CDR2: MNHNS and SASEGT. The CDR3 spells CASSRQGVTEAFF. The CDR3, as DNA: TGTGCCAGCTCCCGACAGGGTGTCACTGAAGCTTTCTTT.

The chain employs TRBV9 and TRBJ2-2; no clear D. The CDR3 consists of 18 residues. Per the germline V gene, CDR1 is SGDLS and CDR2 is YYNGEE. With 3 bases removed from V and 0 bases from J, the gap between germline ends came to 18 bases. The CDR3 DNA is TGTGCCAGCAGCGACCTTCTTGGACCCTCTCCGAACACCGGGGAGCTGTTTTTT. Amino acids: CASSDLLGPSPNTGELFF.

The chain is built from TRBV10-3 and TRBJ1-3, with D uncertain. Looked up from germline, CDR1 is ENHRY and CDR2 is SYGVKD. CDR3 length: 13 amino acids. V lost 7 bases and J 0 bases, leaving 7 bases between the germline ends. Written as DNA, the CDR3 is TGTGCCATCAATGGGCCCTCTGGAAACACCATATATTTT. Amino acids: CAINGPSGNTIYF.

CDR3 nucleotide sequence: TGTGCCAGCAGTGACGGGACTAGCGGGAGCCAAACCGGGGAGCTGTTTTTT. This codes for CASSDGTSGSQTGELFF. The chain uses TRBV6-4 and TRBJ2-2, with 14 bases aligning to TRBD2. The V gene's germline CDR1 is MRHNA and CDR2 SNTAGT. CDR3 size: 17 residues. V shed 2 bases and J 5 bases; nucleotides not matched to a gene: 4.

This sequence joins TRBV6-1 and TRBJ2-2; D unresolved. This CDR3 contains 14 residues. The germline CDR1 and CDR2 sequences are MNHNS and SASEGT. V was cut by 1 base and J by 1 base, with 4 bases left in between. Here the CDR3 reads CASSEGLNTGELFF. The CDR3 DNA reads as TGTGCCAGCAGTGAAGGCTTGAACACCGGGGAGCTGTTTTTT.

The chain is built from TRBV6-5 and TRBJ1-2; D possibly corresponds to TRBD1 (5 bases). From germline, CDR1 is MNHEY and CDR2 SVGAGI. Deletions cut 4 bases from V and 5 bases from J, with 20 bases between. The CDR3 extends over 16 amino acids. This CDR3 reads CASSSDPRDLLYGYTF. CDR3 DNA sequence: TGTGCCAGCAGTTCTGACCCTCGGGACCTACTTTATGGCTACACCTTC.

The J gene is TRBJ2-2, the V gene TRBV7-2; D gene uncertain. The germline V gene encodes CDR1 SGHTA and CDR2 FQGNSA. Trimming pared 4 bases from V and 5 bases from J, leaving 11 bases between. The CDR3 extends over 14 amino acids. This chain's CDR3 is CASSSQRNTGELFF. The CDR3 DNA sequence: TGTGCCAGCAGCTCCCAGAGAAATACCGGGGAGCTGTTTTTT.

The gene calls are TRBV18 and TRBJ2-5, with no clear D. Per germline, CDR1 KGHSH and CDR2 LQKENI. The ends were cut back, 3 bases at V and 1 base at J, with 3 bases in the middle. The CDR3 extends over 12 amino acids. For the CDR3, the DNA is TGTGCCAGCTCACCGACCCAAGAGACCCAGTACTTC. It translates to CASSPTQETQYF.

This chain joins TRBV30 and TRBJ1-1, with a tentative D call TRBD1 (5 bases). Trimming removed 3 bases from V and 1 base from J, with 9 bases in between. This CDR3 contains 13 residues. The V gene's germline CDR1 is GTSNPN and CDR2 SVGIG (reference sequence). CDR3 nucleotide sequence: TGTGCCTGGAGGACGACAGCGAACACTGAAGCTTTCTTT. Translating it yields CAWRTTANTEAFF.

This clone was detected a few times. The V gene is TRBV5-5, the J gene TRBJ2-1, with D unclear. CDR3 length: 13 residues. V was shortened by 2 bases and J by 4 bases, with 7 bases between the two germline ends. Germline CDR1 SGHKS, CDR2 YYEKEE (reference sequence). DNA for the CDR3: TGTGCCAGCAGCTTTGGCCGTTACAATGAGCAGTTCTTC. This codes for CASSFGRYNEQFF.

The table lists this clone with a count of one. The chain couples TRBV7-2 to TRBJ2-1; no reliable D call. V was trimmed by 1 base and J by 4 bases, leaving 11 bases between them. This CDR3 is 15 amino acids long. Germline lookup yields CDR1 SGHTA and CDR2 FQGNSA. CDR3 bases: TGTGCCAGCAGCTTAGGATGGGGTCGTTACAATGAGCAGTTCTTC. This sequence encodes CASSLGWGRYNEQFF.

This chain links TRBV28 with TRBJ1-6; D unclear. The CDR3 covers 13 residues. Germline V gene data show CDR1 as MDHEN and CDR2 as SYDVKM. V lost 5 bases and J 3 bases, leaving 5 bases between the germline ends. CDR3 region: CASSVGYNSPLHF. Here the CDR3 DNA reads TGTGCCAGCAGTGTTGGCTATAATTCACCCCTCCACTTT.